A single TCR beta chain is shown here with its context. Its target is not known. The CDR3 is 13 amino acids. CDR1 MGHRA and CDR2 YSYEKL come from the germline V gene. Trimming left V 3 bases short and J 1 base short, with 4 bases between. The data originate from a study of lymphopenia after photon versus proton radiotherapy. Study-level results: Proton therapy kept repertoires fairly stable, unlike photons, which gained effector/memory cells. After lymphocyte nadir, photon-treated repertoires showed oligoclonal expansion, especially CD8+ Temra. Larger post-nadir TCR diversity loss correlated inversely with survival in deceased patients. Authors raise, but do not show, better survival with proton therapy.

The protocol was immunoSEQ multiplex PCR, while the TCRdb copy is restricted to in-frame clones and leaves out a portion. This sample has tens of thousands of clones, with 87% found just once. The sequenced sample was peripheral blood, obtained from a patient treated with proton-based radiotherapy. The source is a man at least 80 years old with esophageal cancer. This rearrangement joins TRBV4-1 to TRBJ1-3; D call uncertain. CDR3 bases: TGCGCCAGCAGCCAGGCTTCTGGAAACACCATATATTTT. Amino acids: CASSQASGNTIYF.